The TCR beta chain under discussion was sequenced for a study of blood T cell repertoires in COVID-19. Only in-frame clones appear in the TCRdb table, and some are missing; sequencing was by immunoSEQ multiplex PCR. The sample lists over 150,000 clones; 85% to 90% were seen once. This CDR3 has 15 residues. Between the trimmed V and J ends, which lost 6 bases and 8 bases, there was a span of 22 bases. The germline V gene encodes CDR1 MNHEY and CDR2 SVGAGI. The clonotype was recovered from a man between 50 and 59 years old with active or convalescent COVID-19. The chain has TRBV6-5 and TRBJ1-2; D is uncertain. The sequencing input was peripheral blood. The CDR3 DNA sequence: TGTGCCAGCAGGCCTCTCTCGACGGAGACTTACGGCTACACCTTC. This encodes CASRPLSTETYGYTF.